This T cell receptor (beta chain) was sequenced for a study of chemoradiotherapy in HPV16-positive cancers. Comment on this clone: No antigen is known for it.

General study points: Candidate HPV-specific clones and E7-related TCR motifs grew in tumor during treatment. In HPV16-positive patients, HPV-responsive T-cell expansion tracked better recurrence-free survival.

V was clipped by 2 bases and J by 5 bases; unmatched bases: 8. From germline, CDR1 is MGHDK and CDR2 SYGVNS. This CDR3 is 15 amino acids long. Using immunoSEQ multiplex PCR, the repertoire was profiled, and TCRdb retains in-frame clones only, with some absent. The sample includes some 9,600 clones, 65% to 70% of them seen just once. The chain couples TRBV25-1 to TRBJ2-5; 7 bases align to TRBD1. Sampling was performed from a patient who underwent chemoradiotherapy. The sequence derives from a human donor with HPV-associated anogenital cancer. CDR3 residues: CASSEPRADRETQYF. The DNA of the CDR3 is TGTGCCAGCAGTGAACCCAGAGCGGACAGGGAGACCCAGTACTTC.